This is a list of T cell receptor beta chains from one sample in a study of T cells after yellow fever vaccination. TCRdb used MiXCR to reprocess the 5' RACE reads, holding one entry per CDR3 protein. The table records about 350,000 distinct CDR3 sequences, roughly 8% of them present only once. The sample in question was PBMCs, obtained about 49 days after the first yellow fever vaccination. The receptors stem from a man younger than 30 who received the YFV17D yellow fever vaccine. CDR3s include the opening cysteine and the closing phenylalanine or tryptophan. D genes are given only for firm matches. Size is stated for part of the rows, as once, few or many counts, or as a class when the clone is expanded.

TRBV12-3/TRBV12-4	TRBJ1-2	few	TRBD1	TGTGCCAGCAGTGACTGGGGACAGGGTGGGATCTATGGCTACACCTTC	CASSDWGQGGIYGYTF
TRBV7-6	TRBJ2-3	.	.	TGTGCCAGCAGTCGCAAGGCGGGGTACGCAGATACGCAGTATTTT	CASSRKAGYADTQYF
TRBV7-2	TRBJ2-3	many	TRBD2	TGTGCCAGCAGCCCTCGAGGGGCCAGCGGGGTCAGAGATACGCAGTATTTT	CASSPRGASGVRDTQYF
TRBV29-1	TRBJ2-1	.	TRBD2	TGCAGCGTTGTGGCTAGCGGGGGGGATAGGTCCTACAATGAGCAGTTCTTC	CSVVASGGDRSYNEQFF
TRBV6-2/TRBV6-3	TRBJ1-1	few	.	TGTGCCAGCAGTAACAGCGCTACTGAAGCTTTCTTT	CASSNSATEAFF
TRBV20-1	TRBJ2-7	few	.	TGCAGTGCTAGCAGGGTTGATTATAGCTACGAGCAGTACTTC	CSASRVDYSYEQYF
TRBV6-1	TRBJ2-7	few	TRBD1	TGTGCCAGCACCGTCGTGGGACAGGGCTCCTACGAGCAGTACTTC	CASTVVGQGSYEQYF
TRBV30	TRBJ1-1	.	.	TGTGCCTGGAGTGTACGGGGAACTGAAGCTTTCTTT	CAWSVRGTEAFF
TRBV7-2	TRBJ2-2	few	TRBD2	TGTGCCAGCAGCAACAACGCGGGACTAGCTTCCGGGGAGCTGTTTTTT	CASSNNAGLASGELFF
TRBV2	TRBJ1-4	.	TRBD1	TGTGCCAGCAGTGGGAAAGGGGGCACGTCTAATGAAAAACTGTTTTTT	CASSGKGGTSNEKLFF
TRBV5-1	TRBJ2-7	few	.	TGCGCCAGCAGCTTTGAGGGAACCTACGAGCAGTACTTC	CASSFEGTYEQYF
TRBV2	TRBJ1-2	.	TRBD1	TGTGCCAGCAGCGGGACAGGGGGCGATTATGGCTACACCTTC	CASSGTGGDYGYTF
TRBV12-3/TRBV12-4	TRBJ1-1	.	TRBD1	TGTGCCAGCAGTACTCAGGGGGTTGGTTTCTTT	CASSTQGVGFF
TRBV19	TRBJ1-6	few	.	TGTGCCAGTTCTGAGACGGTTAATTCACCCCTCCACTTT	CASSETVNSPLHF
TRBV5-5	TRBJ2-3	.	TRBD1	TGTGCCAGCACCCAGACAGGGACCGATACGCAGTATTTT	CASTQTGTDTQYF
TRBV15	TRBJ1-4	many	.	TGTGCCACCAGCAGGGGTGTGGCTAATGAAAAACTGTTTTTT	CATSRGVANEKLFF
TRBV2	TRBJ2-7	once	.	TGTGCCAGCAGTGACTTGGAATCCCCCTACGAGCAGTACTTC	CASSDLESPYEQYF
TRBV5-1	TRBJ2-5	.	TRBD2	TGCGCCAGCATCAGACAACCGGGACTAGCGAAAGAGACCCAGTACTTC	CASIRQPGLAKETQYF
TRBV11-3	TRBJ2-1	few	TRBD2	TGTGCCAGCAGCCCGCGGACTAGCGGGGGTGGCTACAATGAGCAGTTCTTC	CASSPRTSGGGYNEQFF
TRBV29-1	TRBJ1-2	few	.	TGCAGCGTTGAAGAAGGTCTTCAGGGTCCTAACTATGGCTACACCTTC	CSVEEGLQGPNYGYTF
TRBV20-1	TRBJ1-4	many	.	TGCAGTGCTAGTGGCAGGGCAAATGAAAAACTGTTTTTT	CSASGRANEKLFF
TRBV7-9	TRBJ1-1	.	.	TGTGCCAGCAGCTTAGGAGCAGTCACTGAAGCTTTCTTT	CASSLGAVTEAFF
TRBV6-5	TRBJ2-1	once	.	TGTGCCAGCAGTTACGGGTATGAGCAGTTCTTC	CASSYGYEQFF
TRBV24-1	TRBJ1-5	few	TRBD1	TGTGCCACCAGTGAAGGGACAGGGGATCAGCCCCAGCATTTT	CATSEGTGDQPQHF
TRBV5-1	TRBJ2-5	.	.	TGCGCCAGCAGGCGTACAGGCCGGGGGCAAGAGACCCAGTACTTC	CASRRTGRGQETQYF
TRBV7-2	TRBJ2-6	few	TRBD1	TGTGCCAGCAGCCCCAGGGGGCTCTCTGGGGCCAACGTCCTGACTTTC	CASSPRGLSGANVLTF
TRBV11-3	TRBJ2-2	.	TRBD1	TGTGCCAGCAGCCCCCAGACCGGGACAGGGGGCCCCGGGGAGCTGTTTTTT	CASSPQTGTGGPGELFF
TRBV6-5	TRBJ2-5	.	.	TGTGCCAGCAGTTACAGGGGAGGGGGGGAGCGAGAGACCCAGTACTTC	CASSYRGGGERETQYF
TRBV7-2	TRBJ2-5	few	.	TGTGCCAGCAGCTTAGACTGGGCGGAGGAGACCCAGTACTTC	CASSLDWAEETQYF
TRBV15	TRBJ2-1	.	.	TGTGCCACCAGCAGAGCGGGGACCTCCTACAATGAGCAGTTCTTC	CATSRAGTSYNEQFF
TRBV7-2	TRBJ2-5	.	TRBD2	TGTGCCAGCAGCTTCGGAACTAGCGGGGGAGGAAAGACCCAGTACTTC	CASSFGTSGGGKTQYF
TRBV5-6	TRBJ2-5	many	.	TGTGCCAGCAGCTTGGCCGGGGTCTCGGAGACCCAGTACTTC	CASSLAGVSETQYF
TRBV7-2	TRBJ2-3	.	.	TGTGCCAGCAGCTCGATACGGATGAGAACAGATACGCAGTATTTT	CASSSIRMRTDTQYF
TRBV21-1	TRBJ2-1	.	.	TGTGCCAGCAAACGAGCCCAACAACTGACAGGCAGATTCTACAATGAGCAGTTCTTC	CASKRAQQLTGRFYNEQFF
TRBV7-8	TRBJ2-7	few	.	TGTGCCAGCAGCTTAGGCCCGGACAGAGGTCGCTACGAGCAGTACTTC	CASSLGPDRGRYEQYF
TRBV20-1	TRBJ2-7	few	.	TGCAGTGCTAGAGATCGGCAGGCCTACGAGCAGTACTTC	CSARDRQAYEQYF
TRBV5-1	TRBJ2-4	many	.	TGCGCCAGCAGCTTGGACGGGGGATTAAACATTCAGTACTTC	CASSLDGGLNIQYF
TRBV5-1	TRBJ1-5	few	.	TGCGCCAGCAGCTTGGTCGCAGGAAACTATCAGCCCCAGCATTTT	CASSLVAGNYQPQHF
TRBV7-2	TRBJ2-2	.	.	TGTGCCAGCAGCCCCGGACCTTTGAACACCGGGGAGCTGTTTTTT	CASSPGPLNTGELFF
TRBV27	TRBJ2-7	.	.	TGTGCCAGCAGTCCCCAACTCGAAATCTACGAGCAGTACTTC	CASSPQLEIYEQYF
TRBV27	TRBJ2-2	few	.	TGTGCCAGCAGTTCAGAACCGGGACGCCCCCTCGCCGGGGAGCTGTTTTTT	CASSSEPGRPLAGELFF
TRBV7-2	TRBJ2-7	many	.	TGTGCCAGCAGCGCGGGACACCCGACCTCCGAGCAGTACTTC	CASSAGHPTSEQYF
TRBV5-4	TRBJ1-5	.	TRBD1	TGTGCCAGCAGCTTGGGGCCGGGACAGGGGGTATTTAGCAATCAGCCCCAGCATTTT	CASSLGPGQGVFSNQPQHF
TRBV7-2	TRBJ1-3	few	.	TGTGCCAGCAGCTCCGTGTGGAGGCCTGGAAACACCATATATTTT	CASSSVWRPGNTIYF
TRBV12-3/TRBV12-4	TRBJ2-7	many	.	TGTGCCAGCAGTTTAGTGCTCGGAACCTACGAGCAGTACTTC	CASSLVLGTYEQYF
TRBV5-5	TRBJ2-1	.	.	TGTGCCAGCAGCCTTCAGACCCTCATAATGAATGAGCAGTTCTTC	CASSLQTLIMNEQFF
TRBV12-3/TRBV12-4	TRBJ1-3	few	.	TGTGCCAGCAGTTCGAATCTTGGTCGTATCCTAGGAAACACCATATATTTT	CASSSNLGRILGNTIYF
TRBV20-1	TRBJ2-3	many	.	TGCAGCGGTCGGGGCGAGGCAGATACGCAGTATTTT	CSGRGEADTQYF
TRBV5-6	TRBJ1-2	few	TRBD1	TGTGCCAGCAGCATACCGGGACAGGGGATTGGCTACACCTTC	CASSIPGQGIGYTF
TRBV20-1	TRBJ2-2	.	TRBD2	TGCAGTGCTCAGGGACTAGCGGGGGCCGACACCGGGGAGCTGTTTTTT	CSAQGLAGADTGELFF
TRBV6-5	TRBJ2-1	many	.	TGTGCCAGCAGTTACAGTGCCAGGGGGAGGTACAATGAGCAGTTCTTC	CASSYSARGRYNEQFF
TRBV28	TRBJ2-3	many	.	TGTGCCAGCACTCGTGGAGGGGGCCGGGCAGATACGCAGTATTTT	CASTRGGGRADTQYF
TRBV6-1	TRBJ1-1	.	TRBD1	TGTGCCAGCAGTCAATACCGGGACAGGGAAGGGGCTTTCTTT	CASSQYRDREGAFF
TRBV7-2	TRBJ2-3	.	.	TGTGCCAGCAGCGCGCATGGACCTGCGGCGAGCACAGATACGCAGTATTTT	CASSAHGPAASTDTQYF
TRBV4-1	TRBJ1-5	many	.	TGCGGCAGTTCAATGGTGTATAGCAATCAGCCCCAGCATTTT	CGSSMVYSNQPQHF